This record looks at one TCR beta chain sequence and its context. Antigen unknown. The data belong to a study of identifying expanded T cells in peripheral blood. Findings and limits, study-wide: Clone count variance between two-week samples rose with total template count.

Per germline, CDR1 LNHDA and CDR2 SQIVND (reference sequence). V shed 6 bases and J shed 0 bases, with 16 bases lying between them. There are 16 residues in the CDR3. Collection occurred without any documented infections or immune events in donors. Repertoires were generated with immunoSEQ multiplex PCR, while TCRdb's copy carries only in-frame clones and drops some. The sample consists of 90,000 to 120,000 clones, around 89% of them appearing once. The sequence came from a person between 18 and 69 years old in good health. The V call is TRBV19, the J call TRBJ2-3, with D perhaps TRBD1 or TRBD2 (6 bases each). Sequencing was done on a sample of blood. The DNA for the CDR3 is TGTGCCAGTAGACGAGGGGGGTTTCCTAGCACAGATACGCAGTATTTT. This gives the protein CASRRGGFPSTDTQYF.